The text below deals with one T cell receptor (beta chain). Its antigen is unknown. The CDR3 loop spans 12 amino acids. V was pared by 7 bases and J by 3 bases, with 10 bases between. Germline CDR1 MDHEN, CDR2 SYDVKM. These data are taken from a study of T cell responses to AZD1222 COVID-19 vaccine. Study-wide points: Baseline antibody screening turned up just a handful of seropositive AZD1222 recipients. White British donors predominated, females outnumbered males, and clonal diversity was possibly underestimated.

Assay used: immunoSEQ multiplex PCR; TCRdb lists only in-frame clones, some missing. The sample records roughly 150,000 clones, roughly 88% being singletons. Here the sequenced sample was peripheral blood, taken 28 days after the second AZD1222 dose. The V call is TRBV28, the J call TRBJ2-7; D gene ambiguous. This sequence originates from an adult who received the AZD1222 COVID-19 vaccine. DNA of the CDR3: TGTGCCAGCAATTTTCAGAACTACGAGCAGTACTTC. Protein sequence: CASNFQNYEQYF.